The 27 T cell receptor beta chains below all came from one sample that was sequenced in a study of cytomegalovirus exposure and HLA in healthy donors. Vbeta (60) and Jbeta (13) primers were used in the PCR. Profiling relied on immunoSEQ multiplex PCR, and the TCRdb table lists in-frame clones only, not all of them. The sample consists of around 75,000 clones, approximately 80% of them appearing once. Sequencing was performed on PBMCs. These receptors came from a man aged 40-49 years in good health and CMV-seronegative.

The chain has TRBV30 and TRBJ1-5; 9 nucleotides align to TRBD1. Germline CDR1 is GTSNPN and CDR2 is SVGIG (reference sequence). The CDR3 runs 13 residues. After removal of 3 bases from V and 5 bases from J, the junction contained 2 bases not matched to a gene. CDR3 in DNA: TGTGCCTGGAGCCGGACAGGGGATCAGCCCCAGCATTTT. It encodes CAWSRTGDQPQHF.

This clone has only a few counts. The V call is TRBV5-1, the J call TRBJ2-2; no firm D call. The V end lost 1 base, the J end lost 3 bases, and 7 bases lay between the germline ends. This CDR3 spans 14 amino acids. Germline values: CDR1 SGHRS, CDR2 YFSETQ. CDR3 amino acids: CASSLHQDTGELFF. The CDR3 DNA sequence: TGCGCCAGCAGCTTGCACCAGGACACCGGGGAGCTGTTTTTT.

The V gene is TRBV19, the J gene TRBJ1-1, with TRBD1 as a possible D gene (5 bases). The CDR3 is 17 amino acids. The germline V and J ends were trimmed by 2 bases and 10 bases, with 26 bases remaining between them. CDR1 and CDR2 from the germline V gene are LNHDA and SQIVND (reference sequence). Written as DNA, the CDR3 is TGTGCCAGTAGTATAAGGCGGGGGGATGGGGATCGGGTCGGAGCTTTCTTT. Translation gives CASSIRRGDGDRVGAFF.

V is TRBV7-6 and J is TRBJ1-3, with D possibly matching TRBD1 (6 bases). The germline CDR1 and CDR2 sequences are SGHVS and FNYEAQ. V shed 2 bases and J shed 0 bases, with 11 bases lying between them. CDR3 length: 16 residues. CDR3 bases: TGTGCCAGCAGCTTAATAACAGGGACCTCTGGAAACACCATATATTTT. Its protein is CASSLITGTSGNTIYF.

The chain employs TRBV6-1 and TRBJ2-7; 12 bases are shared with TRBD1. The length of the CDR3 is 15 residues. The germline V gene encodes CDR1 MNHNS and CDR2 SASEGT. Germline trimming cut 4 bases from V and 3 bases from J; bases unmatched to any gene: 4. The DNA for the CDR3 is TGTGCCAGCAGTGGCGGGACAGGGGGCTACTACGAGCAGTACTTC. Residues: CASSGGTGGYYEQYF.

This CDR3 is CASSYGDRGNQPQHF. The CDR3 DNA sequence: TGTGCCAGCAGTTATGGGGACAGGGGGAATCAGCCCCAGCATTTT. V is TRBV6-6 and J is TRBJ1-5; TRBD1 agrees at 11 bases. The CDR3 is 15 residues long. Germline CDR1 reads MNHNY; CDR2 reads SVGAGI (reference sequence). V lost 3 bases, J lost 4 bases, and 2 bases stayed unmatched.

The rearrangement joins TRBV28 to TRBJ1-4, with 7 bases identical to TRBD1. CDR3 length: 16 residues. V lost 5 bases to trimming and J lost 3 bases; unmatched junction nucleotides: 9. Germline lookup yields CDR1 MDHEN and CDR2 SYDVKM. For the CDR3, the DNA is TGTGCCAGCAGTCGCATGAGGACAGGACCTAATGAAAAACTGTTTTTT. Translating gives CASSRMRTGPNEKLFF. Complete variable domain (other parts from reference TRBV28 and TRBJ1-4): DVKVTQSSRYLVKRTGEKVFLECVQDMDHENMFWYRQDPGLGLRLIYFSYDVKMKEKGDIPEGYSVSREKKERFSLILESASTNQTSMYLCASSRMRTGPNEKLFFGSGTQLSVL.

In nucleotides, the CDR3 is TGCAGCGTTGACAGGGGAGGGTATGGCTACACCTTC. This gives the protein CSVDRGGYGYTF. The rearrangement links TRBV29-1 to TRBJ1-2; the D gene is possibly TRBD1 (6 bases). The CDR3 covers 12 residues. V dropped 3 bases and J dropped 5 bases, with 10 bases sitting between them. The germline V gene has CDR1 SQVTM and CDR2 ANQGSEA.

The chain combines TRBV7-9 with TRBJ2-3; D might be TRBD1 (5 bases). The CDR3 is made up of 14 amino acids. Germline lookup yields CDR1 SEHNR and CDR2 FQNEAQ (reference sequence). V lost 4 bases to trimming and J lost 0 bases, with 8 bases between them. CDR3 amino acids: CASSSRQSTDTQYF. In nucleotides, the CDR3 is TGTGCCAGCAGCTCTCGACAGAGCACAGATACGCAGTATTTT.

The chain employs TRBV5-4 and TRBJ1-2, with 7 bases aligning to TRBD1. This CDR3 has 14 amino acids. CDR1 SGHNT and CDR2 YYREEE come from the germline V gene (reference sequence). V was pared by 4 bases and J by 3 bases, with 6 bases of the junction left unmatched. CDR3 sequence reads: CASSQYRGYYGYTF. The CDR3 nucleotides are TGTGCCAGCAGCCAATACAGGGGCTACTATGGCTACACCTTC. Variable domain in full (rest from reference TRBV5-4 and TRBJ1-2): ETGVTQSPTHLIKTRGQQVTLRCSSQSGHNTVSWYQQALGQGPQFIFQYYREEENGRGNFPPRFSGLQFPNYSSELNVNALELDDSALYLCASSQYRGYYGYTFGSGTRLTVV.

The gene calls are TRBV27 and TRBJ1-2, with 9 bases aligning to TRBD1. The junction had 10 bases not matched to a gene; V was cut back by 6 bases and J by 5 bases. CDR1 is MNHEY and CDR2 is SMNVEV in the germline V gene (reference sequence). The CDR3 sequence is 15 residues long. The CDR3 spells CASSTIGTGQYGYTF. For the CDR3, the DNA is TGTGCCAGCAGCACGATAGGGACAGGGCAATATGGCTACACCTTC.

This clone came up once. This CDR3 is also generated by other DNA sequences in the sample. The J gene is TRBJ2-7, the V gene TRBV6-5; 10 bases line up with TRBD1. Trimming took 5 bases from V and 3 from J; bases not matched to a gene: 1. The CDR3 is 13 amino acids. CDR1 is MNHEY, CDR2 SVGAGI, per germline. The chain's CDR3 is CASSRDRGYEQYF. The CDR3 DNA is TGTGCCAGCAGTCGGGACAGGGGCTACGAGCAGTACTTC.

The chain links TRBV29-1 to TRBJ2-6; the D gene is possibly TRBD1 (6 bases). Germline V gene sequence: CDR1 SQVTM, CDR2 ANQGSEA. The CDR3 runs 14 residues. Trimming took off 6 bases at V and 4 bases at J, with 13 bases between the two ends. The CDR3 here is CSVLDRTGANVLTF. CDR3 DNA sequence: TGCAGCGTCCTCGACAGGACCGGGGCCAACGTCCTGACTTTC.

V and J are TRBV25-1 and TRBJ1-1; perhaps TRBD1 as D (5 bases). Germline values: CDR1 MGHDK, CDR2 SYGVNS. The CDR3 extends over 13 amino acids. V was shortened by 7 bases and J by 10 bases, with 19 bases between the two germline ends. The CDR3 DNA follows: TGTGCCAGCAATAAGGGCAGGGACTTTCGAGCTTTCTTT. Protein sequence: CASNKGRDFRAFF.

Only one count was recorded for this clone. This chain uses TRBV4-1 with TRBJ2-7; 7 bases agree with TRBD1. The CDR3 runs to 17 residues. The V segment lost 1 base and the J segment 3 bases; nucleotides outside the gene matches: 12. Germline lookup yields CDR1 MGHRA and CDR2 YSYEKL. The CDR3 DNA follows: TGCGCCAGCAGCCAAGCCCCCGGGACAGTGTTCGACTACGAGCAGTACTTC. It encodes CASSQAPGTVFDYEQYF.

This clone was seen a handful of times. CDR3 nucleotides: TGTGCCAGCAGCCCAAGTCCGGACAGTTCCTACGAGCAGTACTTC. It encodes CASSPSPDSSYEQYF. The genes are TRBV9 and TRBJ2-7; D is perhaps TRBD1 (6 bases). The CDR3 loop spans 15 amino acids. CDR1 and CDR2 from the germline V gene are SGDLS and YYNGEE. Trimming shortened V by 4 bases and J by 1 base, and 15 bases separated the two germline ends.

The chain's CDR3 is CASSETGSTYEQYF. The CDR3 DNA is TGCGCCAGCAGCGAGACAGGGTCTACCTACGAGCAGTACTTC. This sequence joins TRBV5-1 and TRBJ2-5, with 7 bases that match TRBD1. The DNA end is more similar to TRBJ2-7, so the J call may be wrong. CDR3 size: 14 residues. Germline CDR1 is SGHRS and CDR2 is YFSETQ.

The CDR3 region is CASRLDRAQAGYTF. CDR3 nucleotide sequence: TGTGCCAGCAGGCTAGACAGGGCTCAGGCGGGCTACACCTTC. V gene TRBV6-4 combines with J gene TRBJ1-2; TRBD1 agrees at 7 bases. This CDR3 region has 14 residues. V shed 6 bases and J 8 bases; nucleotides not matched to a gene: 12. Per the germline V gene, CDR1 is MRHNA and CDR2 is SNTAGT.

The rearrangement joins TRBV7-2 to TRBJ2-2; 7 bases fit TRBD2. From germline, CDR1 is SGHTA and CDR2 FQGNSA. The V gene end was trimmed by 6 bases and the J gene end by 3 bases; junction bases not matched to a gene: 7. CDR3 size: 15 residues. The CDR3 coding sequence is TGTGCCAGCAGTTTTTTGGCGGGGGACACCGGGGAGCTGTTTTTT. Residues: CASSFLAGDTGELFF.

The V and J genes are TRBV20-1 and TRBJ1-2; possibly TRBD1 for D (5 bases). The CDR3 consists of 11 residues. V lost 6 bases and J 8 bases, leaving 13 bases between the germline ends. Germline V lookup: CDR1 DFQATT, CDR2 SNEGSKA (reference sequence). The CDR3 DNA follows: TGCAGTGCCGACCCAGGGTCAGGCTACACCTTC. The encoded protein is CSADPGSGYTF.

This clone was counted a few times. One end of the junction fails to match germline, which may point to a read error. The gene calls are TRBV2 and TRBJ1-4; 7 bases are shared with TRBD1. From germline, CDR1 is SNHLY and CDR2 FYNNEI. The CDR3 consists of 15 residues. CDR3 DNA: TGTGCCAGCATTGAACAGGGGCTCGCTAATGAAAAACTGTTTTTT. Encoded protein: CASIEQGLANEKLFF.

V and J are TRBV10-3 and TRBJ1-5, with TRBD1 as a possible D gene (5 bases). Germline values: CDR1 ENHRY, CDR2 SYGVKD. This CDR3 has 17 residues. Trimming shortened V by 3 bases and J by 7 bases, and 22 bases separated the two germline ends. The CDR3 here is CAISDPDAYSGGQPQHF. DNA of the CDR3: TGTGCCATCAGTGATCCCGACGCTTACTCGGGGGGACAGCCCCAGCATTTT.

The chain joins TRBV28 to TRBJ1-2; possibly TRBD1 for D (6 bases). Germline V gives CDR1 MDHEN, CDR2 SYDVKM. The CDR3 consists of 13 residues. V was trimmed by 6 bases and J by 8 bases, leaving 16 bases between them. Here the CDR3 reads CASSVYSGVGYTF. CDR3 sequence (DNA): TGTGCCAGCAGCGTCTACTCAGGGGTCGGCTACACCTTC.

V and J are TRBV9 and TRBJ2-4; D is unclear. The germline V and J ends were trimmed by 4 bases and 8 bases, with 13 bases remaining between them. Per germline, CDR1 SGDLS and CDR2 YYNGEE. CDR3 size: 13 residues. The chain's CDR3 is CASSHLRTDIQYF. CDR3 nucleotides: TGTGCCAGCAGCCACCTGAGAACGGACATTCAGTACTTC. The full variable domain, completed using reference TRBV9 and TRBJ2-4, is DSGVTQTPKHLITATGQRVTLRCSPRSGDLSVYWYQQSLDQGLQFLIQYYNGEERAKGNILERFSAQQFPDLHSELNLSSLELGDSALYFCASSHLRTDIQYFGAGTRLSVL.

The chain recombines TRBV6-5 with TRBJ2-7, with TRBD1 matching over 8 bases. CDR3 size: 15 residues. Trimming removed 5 bases from V and 7 bases from J; junction bases left unmatched: 13. Per the germline V gene, CDR1 is MNHEY and CDR2 is SVGAGI. The CDR3 is CASSRDRSTYCEQYF. CDR3 coding DNA: TGTGCCAGCAGTCGGGACAGGAGTACCTACTGTGAGCAGTACTTC.

The CDR3 spells CASSVWVGQTEAFF. In DNA, the CDR3 is TGTGCCAGCAGTGTATGGGTGGGGCAGACTGAAGCTTTCTTT. The chain uses TRBV2 and TRBJ1-1; possible D gene TRBD1, 5 bases. V was clipped by 4 bases and J by 5 bases, with 14 bases between them. The CDR3 length is 14 residues. The germline V gene encodes CDR1 SNHLY and CDR2 FYNNEI.

This clone was counted between two and nine times. The genes are TRBV27 and TRBJ2-1; D perhaps matches TRBD1 (6 bases). This CDR3 is built from 12 residues. CDR1 and CDR2 (germline): MNHEY, SMNVEV (reference sequence). V shed 10 bases and J shed 4 bases, with 11 bases lying between them. This chain's CDR3 is CATQTGYNEQFF. The CDR3 region has the DNA TGTGCCACCCAGACAGGATACAATGAGCAGTTCTTC.